This T cell receptor beta chain is drawn from a study of human T cells and chemical hapten exposure. Losses at the gene ends were 0 bases for V and 10 bases for J; bases not matched to a gene: 16. Germline CDR1 MNHEY, CDR2 SVGAGI. The CDR3 consists of 17 residues. This clonotype was counted only a few times. Stated time point: patch test 1, 2 weeks after DPC sensitization. This sample's treatment: therapeutic diphenylcyclopropenone sensitization with weekly scalp DPC. Suited to DPC and affected by alopecia, the donors ranged from 18 to 70 years old. TCRdb redid the calling of the RACE reads with MiXCR, one entry per CDR3 protein. Here the sample spans just under 350,000 distinct CDR3 sequences, around 7% being singletons.

The source of this sequence is a woman under 30 with alopecia areata. Some clones in this sample may be carry-over from other donors' samples. Specimen: whole blood, collected in connection with sensitization to the hapten diphenylcyclopropenone (DPC). V gene TRBV6-5 combines with J gene TRBJ2-3, with 7 bases that match TRBD1. CDR3 sequence (DNA): TGTGCCAGCAGTTACTCGTGGGCGAGGGGGCCCGGTCAGTCGCAGTATTTT. It translates to CASSYSWARGPGQSQYF.